A selection of T cell receptor beta chains follows, all from one sample in a study of cytomegalovirus exposure and HLA in healthy donors. TCRdb's copy holds only in-frame clones and misses some; the assay was immunoSEQ multiplex PCR. Of under 300,000 clones listed, 90% are singletons. Sequences were obtained from PBMCs. The receptors here all came from a woman aged 18-30 years in good health and CMV-seronegative. Both conserved end residues are part of each CDR3. Fields, in order: V gene, D gene, CDR3 length, clone size, J gene, CDR3 protein, CDR3 DNA. D genes are given only for firm matches. The listing skips clone size in some rows; elsewhere it reads once, few, many or a size class.

>TRBV5-4|.|15|.|TRBJ1-1
CASSKMGGRNTEAFF
TGTGCCAGCAGCAAAATGGGAGGGCGGAACACTGAAGCTTTCTTT
>TRBV5-6|.|11|once|TRBJ2-5
CASSRGETQYF
TGTGCCAGCTCGAGGGGGGAGACCCAGTACTTC
>TRBV28|TRBD1|17|.|TRBJ2-2
CASSPQGARFGPGELFF
TGTGCCAGCAGTCCACAGGGGGCCCGTTTCGGCCCAGGGGAGCTGTTTTTT
>TRBV4-3|.|15|.|TRBJ2-3
CASSQGTYRTDTQYF
TGCGCCAGCAGCCAGGGGACATATCGCACAGATACGCAGTATTTT
>TRBV16|.|15|.|TRBJ1-5
CASSQSGDSDRPQHF
TGTGCCAGCAGCCAATCCGGAGATTCCGACCGGCCCCAGCATTTT
>TRBV6-5|TRBD2|11|.|TRBJ2-1
CASRGGGGCLF
TGTGCCAGCCGCGGGGGTGGCGGGTGCCTCTTC
>TRBV28|.|17|.|TRBJ1-5
CASSSQPGTGSNQPQHF
TGTGCCAGCAGTAGTCAACCCGGAACAGGGAGCAATCAGCCCCAGCATTTT
>TRBV9|.|13|.|TRBJ1-5
CASSVGGGGPQHF
TGTGCCAGCAGCGTAGGCGGCGGGGGGCCCCAGCATTTT
>TRBV7-9|.|14|once|TRBJ1-6
CASSLPFRDSPLHF
TGTGCCAGCAGCTTACCGTTCCGGGATTCACCCCTCCACTTT
>TRBV6-5|TRBD2|12|.|TRBJ2-1
CASSGTGGEQFF
TGTGCCAGCAGTGGGACGGGGGGTGAGCAGTTCTTC
>TRBV7-2|TRBD1|16|.|TRBJ1-5
CASSLMGQGNNQPQHF
TGTGCCAGCAGCTTAATGGGACAGGGAAACAATCAGCCCCAGCATTTT
>TRBV9|TRBD1|15|.|TRBJ1-4
CASGDGTANNEKLFF
TGTGCCAGCGGCGACGGGACAGCTAATAATGAAAAACTGTTTTTT
>TRBV4-3|TRBD1|16|.|TRBJ1-2
CASSQRDSGTGDGYTF
TGCGCCAGCAGCCAGAGAGATTCCGGGACAGGGGATGGCTACACCTTC
>TRBV5-1|TRBD1|16|.|TRBJ1-4
CASSLDRGLNNEKLFF
TGCGCCAGCAGCTTGGACAGGGGGCTTAATAATGAAAAACTGTTTTTT
>TRBV28|.|11|.|TRBJ1-1
CASAGNTEAFF
TGTGCCAGCGCGGGTAACACTGAAGCTTTCTTT
>TRBV2|.|15|.|TRBJ1-6
CASSDGLGHNSPLHF
TGTGCCAGCAGTGACGGTTTGGGACACAATTCACCCCTCCACTTT
>TRBV2|.|15|.|TRBJ2-3
CASSEGASVADTQYF
TGTGCCAGCAGTGAAGGGGCTAGCGTGGCAGATACGCAGTATTTT
>TRBV6-5|.|11|.|TRBJ1-2
CATRAAYGYTF
TGTGCCACGCGGGCGGCTTATGGCTACACCTTC
>TRBV27|TRBD1|15|.|TRBJ1-6
CASRTGSLGSSPLHF
TGTGCCAGCAGGACAGGGAGTTTGGGTAGTTCACCCCTCCACTTT
>TRBV30|.|13|.|TRBJ1-2
CAWSPGRTIGYTF
TGTGCCTGGAGTCCGGGACGGACTATCGGCTACACCTTC
>TRBV6-1|TRBD1|15|.|TRBJ1-2
CASVSWTGDNYGYTF
TGTGCCAGCGTCTCCTGGACAGGGGATAACTATGGCTACACCTTC